This TCR beta chain emerged from a study of T cell clonotyping in hematopoietic cell transplantation (dated by TCRdb to the early 2020s). For context, the study as a whole: A total of some 140 blood samples were gathered in the study from roughly 40 consecutive transplant recipients along with their related donors. Recruitment of patients ran from September 2015 to early 2017, and follow-up continued until late 2020 or until death. Paper-wide results and their limitations: Broader posttransplant TCR repertoire diversity was predicted by donor and pretransplant recipient Inverse Simpson Index values. After transplant, TCR diversity in recipients dropped, and pathologically expanded clonotypes increased progressively from day 30 to day 180. Recipient repertoires showed only a small fraction of overlap with donor repertoires, and over 97% appeared de novo at the given depth. The sample size was limited, and because cells were not sorted, the contributions of CD4 and CD8 repertoires could not be separated.

Sample time point, as interpreted from the label and publication: 180 days after allo-HCT. Blood from recipients was drawn about 28 days before transplant and again at days 30, 100 and 180 after transplant. Using Nuclei Lysis Solution, genomic DNA was extracted from unfractionated peripheral blood mononuclear cells that were either fresh or cryopreserved. The immunoSEQ assay, a bias-controlled multiplex PCR with V- and J-specific primers, was used to amplify TCR beta CDR3 regions from genomic DNA. In a second PCR step, a proprietary barcode and Illumina adapter sequences were attached to the CDR3 amplicons. CDR3 libraries were sequenced on an Illumina MiSeq instrument. Regarding the original processing steps: Export and quality control were handled in immunoSEQ Analyzer 3.0, while downstream analyses relied on R Bioconductor and Immunarch. Only productive rearrangements in the normalized downsampled data set were used to calculate repertoire metrics. Pathologically expanded clonotypes were defined as those larger than 5 templates in the normalized cohort. Repertoire diversity was measured with the Inverse Simpson Index. The non-normalized data set was used for CMV-specificity analyses so that all clonotypes could be captured. This is the immuneACCESS table as TCRdb keeps it, with only in-frame sequences that have V and J called. A part of the clones is gone; compared with another copy, unresolved V genes explain less than half, and the rest is unexplained. V and J calls and clone size are as listed in that table; D and trimming were resolved from the DNA. Present in this sample are roughly 4,500 clones, around 20% of which were seen just once. The top ten clones comprise 21% of the sample.

A word on this clone: Its antigen is still unknown. No base quality information exists; no much larger clone differs at one position.

Taken from cysteine to phenylalanine, the CDR3 has 16 residues. Only the CDR3 part of the read is kept: 48 bases, read in frame from the first base. The germline V gene sets CDR1 to MNHNS and CDR2 to SASEGT. Ends trimmed: V by 3 bases, J by 5 bases; bases unmatched to a gene: 10. The sample consisted of PBMCs, taken 180 days after allogeneic stem cell transplant. The chain uses TRBV6-1 and TRBJ1-5, and 7 junctional nucleotides match TRBD1. The TCR sequence derives from a young adult male patient who had an allogeneic stem cell transplant, so the T cells may come from the graft donor. Some clones in this sample may be carry-over from other donors' samples. The CDR3 protein sequence reads: CASSETTGARHQPQHF. The sequenced DNA: TGTGCCAGCAGTGAGACAACAGGGGCCCGCCATCAGCCCCAGCATTTT.